This T cell receptor beta chain derives from a study of cytomegalovirus exposure and HLA in healthy donors (dated by TCRdb to the late 2010s). Background for the entire study: In an earlier analysis of roughly 590 of the donors, about 270 Gb of sequence data and some 120 million unique TCR beta sequences from 150 million to 200 million T cells were reported. Four or five DR-DQ haplotypes were handled as single units for association and clustering because linkage in the cohort was strong. Both class I and class II loci were covered by HLA typing, at four-digit resolution. Using immunosequencing, the study profiled T cell repertoires from 550 to 750 subjects and related those repertoires to cytomegalovirus serostatus. Genome-wide SNP genotypes for about 65% of the roughly 670 donors were used in a later genetic analysis, which treated that subset as a discovery cohort. The study aimed to test whether cataloging public T cell receptors could reveal signatures of past pathogen exposure. To study patterns of TCR occurrence, a later analysis re-analyzed previously published TCR beta repertoires from more than 550 donors and added high-resolution HLA genotyping. Every discovery cohort repertoire had been produced on one sequencing platform. Typing coverage differed by locus: A, B, C, DRB1 and DQB1 were typed in about 629-640 donors, DQA1 in 500 to 550, DPA1 in approximately 610, and DPB1 in 400 to 490. In the later analysis, no new phenotypic data were used to find candidate immune exposures; instead, reliance was placed on TCR beta sequences and their occurrence across donors. About 300 gigabases of sequencing data and roughly 90 million unique TCR sequences were included in an early release covering 550 to 650 HLA-typed donors. Along with the approximately 700-subject first cohort, a separate validation cohort of about 110 different subjects was used. In an earlier analysis of several hundred of the donors, high-throughput TCR beta sequencing was used to judge whether each TCR beta V gene segment behaved as functional or pseudogenic. High-throughput TCR immunosequencing, statistical association of individual TCRs with disease status, and machine learning were combined to predict cytomegalovirus infection status. Across 398 genotyped donors of the cohort, an average of about 240,000 unique TCR beta nucleotide sequences per donor were sequenced, and roughly 20% of those sequences were non-productive. Alongside the repertoire data, information on donor age, sex, ethnicity and CMV serostatus was compiled. Of the roughly 400 genotyped donors, over 70% fell in the genetic ancestry cluster associated with self-reported Caucasian donors.

The library relied on the immunoSEQ multiplex PCR assay. The multiplex PCR relied on a mix of 60 forward primers for TCR Vbeta segments and 13 reverse primers for TCR Jbeta segments. Amplification of the CDR3 region of rearranged TCR beta genes was performed with a multiplex PCR assay on genomic DNA. Amplified TCR beta libraries were sequenced as 87-base-pair reads on the Illumina HiSeq System. In the original analysis: A later analysis tallied 75 million to 95 million unique TCR beta chains across the roughly 610 repertoires, and around 12 million of those chains were shared by two or more donors. A nearest-neighbor algorithm error-corrected the raw reads and collapsed the reads into unique sequences, merging closely related sequences to remove PCR and sequencing errors. To assign V, D and J gene segments, CDR3 sequences were aligned to IMGT reference sequences. Each retained sequence needed at least a six-nucleotide match to both a V gene segment and a J gene segment. A rearrangement was called productive if the CDR3 had no stop codons and remained in frame with V and J, and every other rearrangement was called non-productive. Following IMGT convention, CDR3 was defined as the stretch from the second conserved V-encoded cysteine to the conserved J-encoded phenylalanine. In an earlier analysis of 500 to 650 of the donors, sequences lacking an unambiguous match to a single V gene segment were excluded. An earlier analysis of about 600 of the donors called V segments functional above 56.7% productive rearrangements and segregating when the between-donor standard deviation exceeded 5%. To diagnose cytomegalovirus status from the catalog of TCR beta chain sequences, a statistical classification framework was built. V and J gene assignment, in a later analysis, came from comparing TCR nucleotide sequences with IMGT/GENE-DB human TR gene sequences. In a later analysis, CDR3 sequences and most-parsimonious VDJ recombination scenarios were assigned using the TCRdist pipeline. In a later analysis, each TCR beta chain was defined by its CDR3 amino acid sequence together with its V-gene family, and reads without a unique V-gene family were excluded. To address suspected cross-contamination and a sequencing artifact, a later analysis removed roughly 580 highly shared, low-generation-probability nucleotide sequences. In a later analysis, a clonal expansion index was calculated for each public chain from normalized within-repertoire ranks of inferred template counts. In a later analysis, generation probabilities were computed with a VDJ recombination model fitted to out-of-frame rearrangements, and the resulting probabilities were checked against IGoR. In a later analysis, hypergeometric tests were used to score TCR-TCR, TCR-HLA and TCR-CMV co-occurrence, with a repertoire-size bias correction applied to TCR pairs. A later analysis estimated false discovery rates by permuting HLA or CMV assignments 20 times. In a later analysis, co-occurring TCRs were grouped using DBSCAN, and TCRdist sequence similarity was added for clustering within HLA-allele-positive subsets. Repertoires with fewer than 30,000 or more than 120,000 public chains were left out of co-occurrence clustering, as were five repertoires with anomalous nucleotide sharing. Not all clones reach the TCRdb copy of this immuneACCESS table, which keeps in-frame sequences only. Checked studies attribute under half of the gap to unresolved V genes and leave the rest unexplained. The V and J calls and clone size are taken from that table; D and trimming were inferred from the DNA. Present in this sample are approximately 150,000 clones, over 80% of which were seen just once. Clones ranked in the top ten supply less than 3% of the sample.

What the work shows at the level of the full study, not this receptor alone: In a later analysis, TCR association rates were found to vary across HLA loci, with the most associated TCRs seen for DRB1 alleles and the fewest for HLA-C alleles. In vitro tests confirmed that three of the cytomegalovirus-associated TCR beta chains recognize cytomegalovirus antigens. Most CMV-associated TCR beta chains appeared to be HLA-restricted in a later analysis, and the HLA associations seemed to be driven largely by CMV exposure. In a later analysis, HLA-associated TCR beta chains were found to be more clonally expanded and to have lower generation probabilities than equally common non-associated chains. In a later genetic analysis, fewer N-insertions in productive TCRs were reported among donors in an Asian-associated ancestry cluster than the roughly 700-donor mean. Most TCR sequences were seen in very few donors, while some public TCRs were found in many individuals. In the study, approximately 150 TCR beta chains were listed as associated with cytomegalovirus. Some IMGT-functional V segments, including TRBV6-2 and TRBV6-3, could not be told apart with the 87-base-pair reads, so those segments were excluded. In a later genetic analysis, a missense DCLRE1C variant was associated with V-gene and J-gene trimming of TCR beta chains, and the association was replicated in an independent cohort. Cytomegalovirus status was reported to be diagnosed by the classifier with high specificity and sensitivity in both the original and validation cohorts. Because counts were too low, seventeen rarely observed V segments, including chromosome 9 orphons, were excluded from the earlier analysis of fewer than 650 of the donors. At a false discovery rate of 0.05, a later analysis linked 15,000 to 20,000 TCR beta sequences to specific HLA alleles. Correlated functional status among segregating V segments might reflect linkage disequilibrium, but an unknown experimental factor could not be ruled out. Only TCR beta chains were sequenced in this cohort, and the absence of alpha or paired-chain data limited detectable features. Assigning TCR associations to individual alleles was difficult when HLA alleles, especially DR and DQ, strongly co-occurred. A cluster of highly shared sequence variants was judged likely to represent a technical artifact of the sequencing pipeline. The authors suggested that the approach could potentially be generalized to other disease states and immunological phenotypes. The only immune exposure information available for the cohort was CMV serostatus. Because some donors lacked HLA typing at each locus, the association tests relied only on the typed subset. A further reported finding was that TCR beta sequences accurately predicted the HLA-A and HLA-B alleles for most subjects in the first cohort. In an earlier analysis of approximately 590 of the donors, most TCR beta V segments appeared in productive rearrangements about 87% or about 30% of the time, broadly matching IMGT annotations. A later analysis reported that several top co-occurrence clusters appeared linked to parvovirus B19, influenza, CMV and Epstein-Barr virus. Roughly uniform sequencing depth across donors was assumed in presence/absence analyses, although this assumption may not hold.

The cohort consisted of fewer than 700 healthy bone marrow donors. All cohort members were sampled while nominally healthy, although unrecorded immune exposures were likely present. The donor was CMV seronegative and was included in the group of a few hundred seronegative cohort members. Each donor provided a peripheral blood sample, and peripheral blood mononuclear cells were used for TCR beta sequencing. Genomic DNA extraction from the blood cell samples was performed with the Qiagen DNeasy Blood Extraction Kit. This clone was counted only a few times. No cognate antigen has been identified for it. There are no base qualities to consult, and no much larger clone falls within one base. The cysteine opens and the phenylalanine closes a CDR3 of 14 amino acids. Only CDR3 DNA is held: 42 bases, read in frame from base 1. In the germline V gene, CDR1 corresponds to SNHLY and CDR2 to FYNNEI. V gives up 0 bases and J gives up 2 bases, and the segment between their germline ends measures 8 bases.

The TCR comes from a woman aged 30 to 39 in good health and CMV-seronegative. Sequenced material: PBMCs. Recombination linked TRBV2 to TRBJ2-7; possibly the D gene is TRBD1, per 6 matching bases. The CDR3 has the sequence CASSEAQGPYEQYF. Read as DNA, the sequence is TGTGCCAGCAGTGAAGCACAGGGCCCCTACGAGCAGTACTTC.